Listed here are 3 T cell receptor beta chains from one sample, sequenced in a study of regulatory T cells in long-lasting Graves disease. Specified time point: newly diagnosed GD, antithyroid drugs for less than 3 months. PBMC RNA was the source of the TCR library. To make TCR beta libraries, researchers used iRepertoire HTBI primers and Arm-PCR of CDR3 regions. TCRdb called the multiplex PCR reads again in MiXCR, with one record for every CDR3 protein. The repertoire has 360,000 or so distinct CDR3 sequences, 16% of them found once; the top ten carry 25% to 30%. The sample was also linked to a second study, of T cells in Graves' hyperthyroidism and ophthalmopathy.

This specimen consisted of peripheral blood mononuclear cells (PBMCs), obtained at new diagnosis, from a patient treated with antithyroid drugs. The receptors originated from a man aged 35 to 55 with Graves disease.

This clonotype was seen repeatedly, ten times or more. This sequence joins TRBV3-2 and TRBJ2-5; TRBD2 is the table's D call and was not checked against the DNA. TRBV3-2 is termed a pseudogene. This CDR3 is built from 14 residues. CDR3 in amino acids: CASSQVERRETQYF. CDR3 nucleotide sequence: TGTGCCAGCAGCCAAGTGGAAAGGAGGGAGACCCAGTACTTC.

About this clonotype itself: Since a far larger clone is one base different, this is likely a read error. The CDR3 here is CASSDLNPGSDTQYF. CDR3 DNA sequence: TGTGCCAGCAGTGACTTAAATCCAGGGTCAGATACGCAGTATTTT. The chain couples TRBV27 to TRBJ2-1; D may be TRBD1 (5 bases). The end of the DNA fits TRBJ2-3 better, so the J call may be wrong. The V gene's germline CDR1 is MNHEY and CDR2 SMNVEV (reference sequence). The CDR3 consists of 15 residues.

Many counts were recorded for this clonotype. The chain couples TRBV28 to TRBJ1-4, with D possibly being TRBD1 (6 bases). CDR3 length: 16 residues. Trimming took off 4 bases at V and 5 bases at J, with 17 bases between the two ends. CDR1 and CDR2 from the germline V gene are MDHEN and SYDVKM. CDR3 protein: CASSSPTGPSNEKLFF. DNA of the CDR3: TGTGCCAGCAGTTCCCCAACAGGGCCTTCAAATGAAAAACTGTTTTTT.